This T cell receptor (beta chain) stems from a study of metastatic and nonmetastatic thyroid tumors. This clone appeared many times. Its specificity is unknown. The entire patient cohort was treatment-naive prior to thyroid surgery. Findings and caveats of the study: Within blood and tumor, benign nodules reportedly had significantly lower TCR beta diversity than malignant thyroid tumors did.

In the source study's methods: The study built a papillary thyroid cancer distant-metastasis classifier from CDR3 differences across clinicopathological groups. Via MiXCR, TCRdb re-called the PCR reads. TCRdb, rather than the study authors, made the V and J calls. The sample includes 70,000 or so clones, approximately 15% seen only once; the top ten take approximately 6.1%. Source material: blood. The sequence was collected from a male donor with papillary thyroid cancer or a benign thyroid nodule (not recorded which). Some clones in this sample may be carry-over from other donors' samples.

The CDR3 here is CASSLLGRGNSPLHF. The CDR3 DNA is TGCGCCAGCAGCCTTCTAGGCAGGGGAAATTCACCCCTCCACTTT. This chain uses TRBV4-3 with TRBJ1-6, with D perhaps matching TRBD1 (6 bases). There are 15 residues in the CDR3. Germline CDR1 LGHNA, CDR2 YSLEER. With 4 bases removed from V and 7 bases from J, the gap between germline ends came to 14 bases.